The next 2 T cell receptor beta chains were all read from a single sample in a study of post-analysis software for immune sequencing data. Notes on the study in general: Several TRBV segments (TRBV5-6, TRBV5-1 and TRBV20-1 among them) occurred more frequently in patients than in controls.

Unique molecular identifiers were carried by the TCR beta cDNA libraries. TCRdb itself ran the PCR reads through MiXCR, one entry per CDR3 protein. The table lists some 690,000 distinct CDR3 sequences, approximately 60% of them singletons. Antigen specificity for these receptors is unknown. Input material: blood. These receptors were obtained from a girl between 2 and 10 years old with multiple sclerosis.

The J gene is TRBJ2-1, the V gene TRBV4-3; 7 nucleotides line up with TRBD2. The CDR3 consists of 16 residues. CDR1 LGHNA and CDR2 YSLEER come from the germline V gene. J lost 0 bases, V lost 0 bases, and 2 bases had no gene match. CDR3 DNA: TGCGCCAGCAGCCAAGAGTCGGGGGGCTCCTACAATGAGCAGTTCTTC. It encodes CASSQESGGSYNEQFF.

The chain is built from TRBV12-3 or TRBV12-4 and TRBJ2-1, with 8 bases identical to TRBD2. The CDR3 has 18 residues. After removal of 4 bases from V and 9 bases from J, the junction contained 20 bases not matched to a gene. The CDR3 coding sequence is TGTGCCAGCAGTTCCCGAATTCCGGGACTAGGGACTAATGGTGAGCAGTTCTTC. It encodes CASSSRIPGLGTNGEQFF.